This T cell receptor (beta chain) was documented in a study of lymphopenia after photon versus proton radiotherapy. Study-wide results and limits: After the lymphocyte nadir, photon-treated repertoires showed oligoclonal expansion, especially of CD8+ Temra cells. Survival link was tested only in deceased patients; proton benefit remains a possibility. Post-nadir TCR diversity decline inversely tracked overall survival among those who died.

The V end lost 4 bases, the J end lost 3 bases, and 11 bases lay between the germline ends. The CDR3 has 13 residues. CDR1 and CDR2 (germline): SGHDT, YYEEEE. This clone was seen just once. Its antigen is unidentified. Sequencing was performed with immunoSEQ multiplex PCR; in TCRdb, only in-frame clones are kept and a portion is missing. Counted here are tens of thousands of clones, approximately 91% occurring once; the ten biggest clones make up 2.9%. The chain combines TRBV5-6 with TRBJ2-7; D not certain. This TCR derives from a woman in her 70s with pancreatic cancer. The sequencing used peripheral blood, collected from a patient treated with photon-based radiotherapy. CDR3 protein: CASSRERFYEQYF. In nucleotides, the CDR3 is TGTGCCAGCAGCCGTGAAAGGTTCTACGAGCAGTACTTC. The full variable domain, rest sourced from reference TRBV5-6 and TRBJ2-7, is DAGVTQSPTHLIKTRGQQVTLRCSPKSGHDTVSWYQQALGQGPQFIFQYYEEEERQRGNFPDRFSGHQFPNYSSELNVNALLLGDSALYLCASSRERFYEQYFGPGTRLTVT.